These T cell receptor beta chains were read from a single sample in a study of cytomegalovirus exposure and HLA in healthy donors. The assay was immunoSEQ multiplex PCR, and TCRdb's table has in-frame clones only and misses some. The data contain about 120,000 clones, 66% of them seen just once; the ten biggest clones take up about 1.5%. Sequenced: PBMCs. The source is a young man in good health and CMV-seronegative. CDR3s include the opening cysteine and the closing phenylalanine or tryptophan. The D gene is left open where the match is weak. Clone size, where shown, is once, few, many, or a class for clones that have expanded.

D gene	clone size	V gene	J gene	CDR3 DNA	CDR3 protein
NA	NA	TRBV5-6	TRBJ2-2	TGTGCCAGCAGCTTGGCCTCGCGCCGGGAGCTGTTTTTT	CASSLASRRELFF
NA	NA	TRBV7-6	TRBJ2-1	TGTGCCAGCAGTCCTCTAGCCCTAGGGCTGAATGAGCAGTTCTTC	CASSPLALGLNEQFF
NA	NA	TRBV27	TRBJ2-7	TGTGCCAGCAGTTACAACAGATACTACGAGCAGTACTTC	CASSYNRYYEQYF
NA	NA	TRBV19	TRBJ1-5	TGTGCCAGTAGACAGTCTCAGGGGTATAGCAATCAGCCCCAGCATTTT	CASRQSQGYSNQPQHF
NA	NA	TRBV4-1	TRBJ1-4	TGCGCCAGCAGCCCACAGGGATTAATTAATGAAAAACTGTTTTTT	CASSPQGLINEKLFF
TRBD1	NA	TRBV25-1	TRBJ1-3	TGTGCCAGCAGTGAACAGGGGGCAGCTGGAAACACCATATATTTT	CASSEQGAAGNTIYF
NA	NA	TRBV7-6	TRBJ1-1	TGTGCCAGCAGCCCCCGGGGCAGCTGGGGGGCTGAAGCTTTCTTT	CASSPRGSWGAEAFF
TRBD2	NA	TRBV29-1	TRBJ2-7	TGCAGCGTGGTACCTGGGACTAGCGGGATCTACGAGCAGTACTTC	CSVVPGTSGIYEQYF
NA	NA	TRBV19	TRBJ2-1	TGTGCCAGTAGTCCCGAGGGTAGACGTATAGAGCAGTTCTTC	CASSPEGRRIEQFF
TRBD1	NA	TRBV28	TRBJ2-3	TGTGCCAGCAGAACCCAGGACAGGGTAGGGGATACGCAGTATTTT	CASRTQDRVGDTQYF
NA	NA	TRBV5-1	TRBJ2-7	TGCGCCAGCAGCTTGGACAGGGTTATTGGTGACGAGCAGTACTTC	CASSLDRVIGDEQYF
NA	NA	TRBV4-3	TRBJ1-2	TGCGCCAGCAGCCTAATAGCAACCAACACCGGGGGCTACACCTTC	CASSLIATNTGGYTF
NA	NA	TRBV6-1	TRBJ1-1	TGTGCCAGCACCTACGCGGGAGGAGAGGCTTTCTTT	CASTYAGGEAFF
TRBD1	NA	TRBV9	TRBJ1-1	TGTGCCAGCAGCCCGGGGACAGGGAAAATATACGCTGAAGCTTTCTTT	CASSPGTGKIYAEAFF
NA	few	TRBV5-1	TRBJ1-3	TGCGCCAGCAGCTTGGCCGGGGTTGGAAACACCATATATTTT	CASSLAGVGNTIYF
NA	NA	TRBV5-5	TRBJ2-7	TGTGCCAGCAGGGACGGGGAATACTACGAGCAGTACTTC	CASRDGEYYEQYF
NA	NA	TRBV21-1	TRBJ2-3	TGTGCCATAGAGAGCACAGATACGCAGTATTTT	CAIESTDTQYF
NA	few	TRBV18	TRBJ2-7	TGTGCCAGCTCACCACTTACAGGGAGGGACGAGCAGTACTTC	CASSPLTGRDEQYF